These 25 T cell receptor beta chains were sequenced from one sample in a study of cytomegalovirus exposure and HLA in healthy donors. The primer mix had 60 Vbeta and 13 Jbeta primers. Method: immunoSEQ multiplex PCR; TCRdb's copy keeps in-frame clones and lacks some. The table has some 130,000 clones, about 63% seen once; the top ten hold 1.6%. Material for sequencing was PBMCs. Source of these receptors: a man aged 25 to 45 in good health and CMV-seropositive.

The chain is built from TRBV6-6 and TRBJ2-5, with D possibly TRBD1 on 6 matching bases. The DNA end lines up better with TRBJ2-7; the J call may be wrong. Germline assignment: CDR1 MNHNY and CDR2 SVGAGI (reference sequence). This CDR3 has 15 residues. Written as DNA, the CDR3 is TGTGCCAGCAGTTACTCGATTGAACAGGGCCACGAGCAGTACTTC. This encodes CASSYSIEQGHEQYF.

The genes are TRBV6-5 and TRBJ1-6; D gene ambiguous. The CDR3 is 14 amino acids. The germline V and J ends were trimmed by 4 bases and 8 bases, with 12 bases remaining between them. Germline V gene data show CDR1 as MNHEY and CDR2 as SVGAGI. The CDR3 spells CASSLHQVDSPLHF. For the CDR3, the DNA is TGTGCCAGCAGTTTGCATCAGGTTGATTCACCCCTCCACTTT.

V usage is TRBV5-6 and J usage is TRBJ1-4; 7 bases agree with TRBD1. This CDR3 has 15 amino acids. The J segment lost 4 bases and the V segment lost 4 bases, leaving 7 bases of the junction unmatched. Germline V gene sequence: CDR1 SGHDT, CDR2 YYEEEE. The CDR3 coding sequence is TGTGCCAGCAGCCGCACGGGACAGTATAATGAAAAACTGTTTTTT. The encoded protein is CASSRTGQYNEKLFF.

The V and J genes are TRBV4-2 and TRBJ2-1; 13 bases map to TRBD2. The length of the CDR3 is 16 residues. Germline-derived CDR1 and CDR2 are LGHNA and YNFKEQ. Trimming took 4 bases from V and 10 from J; bases not matched to a gene: 10. The DNA for the CDR3 is TGTGCCAGCAGCCTTAGACCCGGGACTAGCGGGGAAGAGCAGTTCTTC. Its translation is CASSLRPGTSGEEQFF.

The V gene is TRBV5-6, the J gene TRBJ2-1; D perhaps matches TRBD1 (5 bases). Germline V lookup: CDR1 SGHDT, CDR2 YYEEEE. V lost 6 bases, J lost 0 bases, and 16 bases lay in between. CDR3 length: 16 amino acids. The CDR3 nucleotides are TGTGCCAGCATCCTAGGTGGGGCAGGCTCCTACAATGAGCAGTTCTTC. This encodes CASILGGAGSYNEQFF.

The rearrangement joins TRBV7-3 to TRBJ2-7; the match to TRBD1 covers 8 bases. The CDR3 spans 13 residues. V shed 5 bases, J shed 5 bases, and the junction held 5 bases outside the gene matches. Germline lookup yields CDR1 SGHTA and CDR2 FQGTGA. The CDR3 loop reads CASSAGQGDEQYF. The DNA for the CDR3 is TGTGCCAGCAGCGCCGGACAGGGCGACGAGCAGTACTTC.

This clone was seen a handful of times. The gene calls are TRBV5-1 and TRBJ2-3; D gene ambiguous. Trimming cost V 3 bases and J 4 bases, with 9 bases left between them. There are 13 residues in the CDR3. Germline lookup yields CDR1 SGHRS and CDR2 YFSETQ. CDR3 protein: CASSSLAADTQYF. DNA for the CDR3: TGCGCCAGCAGCTCTTTGGCGGCAGATACGCAGTATTTT.

This clone appeared once. The chain employs TRBV10-3 and TRBJ2-3; 8 nucleotides line up with TRBD2. The CDR3 is 15 residues long. V was clipped by 6 bases and J by 8 bases; unmatched bases: 13. CDR1 and CDR2 from the germline V gene are ENHRY and SYGVKD. CDR3 in amino acids: CAIRDKRERDFTQYF. The CDR3 DNA reads TGTGCCATCAGGGACAAGCGGGAGAGGGATTTTACGCAGTATTTT.

This clone has more than one count but fewer than ten. V and J are TRBV14 and TRBJ2-2; D perhaps matches TRBD1 (6 bases). V gave up 2 bases and J gave up 3 bases, with 10 bases separating them. The CDR3 length is 15 residues. The germline V gene has CDR1 SGHDN and CDR2 FVKESK. CDR3 DNA: TGTGCCAGCAGCCAAAGAGGACAGTACACCGGGGAGCTGTTTTTT. Its translation: CASSQRGQYTGELFF.

This clone turned up a few times. J is TRBJ2-7 and V is TRBV7-9, with D possibly being TRBD2 (6 bases). The CDR3 length is 14 residues. Germline CDR1 SEHNR, CDR2 FQNEAQ (reference sequence). V was trimmed by 1 base and J by 6 bases, leaving 13 bases between them. CDR3 sequence: CASSLVYGSGEQYF. CDR3 nucleotide sequence: TGTGCCAGCAGCTTAGTATACGGGAGCGGCGAGCAGTACTTC.

V usage is TRBV5-5 and J usage is TRBJ1-4, with D unresolved. The length of the CDR3 is 13 residues. The V end lost 4 bases, the J end lost 4 bases, and 8 bases lay between the germline ends. Germline CDR1 is SGHKS and CDR2 is YYEKEE (reference sequence). The CDR3 reads CASSREFNEKLFF. The CDR3 bases are TGTGCCAGCAGCCGGGAGTTTAATGAAAAACTGTTTTTT.

The chain links TRBV9 to TRBJ2-1; 10 bases map to TRBD2. Germline V lookup: CDR1 SGDLS, CDR2 YYNGEE. The J segment lost 2 bases and the V segment lost 3 bases, leaving 5 bases of the junction unmatched. The CDR3 runs to 16 residues. CDR3 in DNA: TGTGCCAGCAGCGGGGGGACTAGCGAGACCTACAATGAGCAGTTCTTC. This gives the protein CASSGGTSETYNEQFF. Filled out from reference TRBV9 and TRBJ2-1, the complete variable domain reads DSGVTQTPKHLITATGQRVTLRCSPRSGDLSVYWYQQSLDQGLQFLIQYYNGEERAKGNILERFSAQQFPDLHSELNLSSLELGDSALYFCASSGGTSETYNEQFFGPGTRLTVL.

The chain is built from TRBV19 and TRBJ2-1; maybe TRBD2 (5 bases). The ends were cut back, 6 bases at V and 3 bases at J, with 9 bases in the middle. This CDR3 contains 13 residues. Germline V CDR1 and CDR2: LNHDA, SQIVND (reference sequence). Here the CDR3 DNA reads TGTGCCAGTAGGCCCGGACTCTACAATGAGCAGTTCTTC. It yields the protein CASRPGLYNEQFF.

The chain joins TRBV7-2 to TRBJ2-7, with 9 positions matching TRBD2. CDR3 length equals 16 residues. CDR1 and CDR2 from the germline V gene are SGHTA and FQGNSA. J was trimmed by 2 bases and V by 1 base; bases with no gene match: 6. The CDR3 loop is CASSLGRLAGPYEQYF. The DNA of the CDR3 is TGTGCCAGCAGCTTAGGGCGGCTAGCGGGACCCTACGAGCAGTACTTC.

The rearrangement joins TRBV19 to TRBJ1-5, with D hard to call. The germline V and J ends were trimmed by 5 bases and 1 base, with 18 bases remaining between them. Looked up from germline, CDR1 is LNHDA and CDR2 is SQIVND (reference sequence). The CDR3 has 17 amino acids. CDR3 bases: TGTGCCAGTAGTTTTGACGCTTTGACACCCAGCAATCAGCCCCAGCATTTT. It encodes CASSFDALTPSNQPQHF.

The chain employs TRBV29-1 and TRBJ2-3; D is uncertain. The length of the CDR3 is 12 residues. The V and J ends lost 6 bases and 6 bases respectively, with 13 bases between them. Germline V gene sequence: CDR1 SQVTM, CDR2 ANQGSEA. CDR3 bases: TGCAGCGTCCGCGACCTAGTTGATACGCAGTATTTT. Amino acid sequence: CSVRDLVDTQYF.

The chain combines TRBV29-1 with TRBJ2-5; perhaps TRBD2 as D (7 bases). This CDR3 comprises 15 residues. The germline V gene has CDR1 SQVTM and CDR2 ANQGSEA. Trimming pared 0 bases from V and 4 bases from J, leaving 15 bases between. The CDR3 bases are TGCAGCGTTGAAGATCTCGGGGGAGGGGGAGAGACCCAGTACTTC. Residues: CSVEDLGGGGETQYF.

The rearrangement links TRBV6-5 to TRBJ2-1; 15 nucleotides match TRBD2. With V trimmed by 5 bases and J by 11 bases, 4 bases remained unmatched. Germline V gene lookup returns CDR1 MNHEY and CDR2 SVGAGI. CDR3 length: 14 residues. CDR3 protein: CASSRTSGRVQQFF. The CDR3 region has the DNA TGTGCCAGCAGTCGGACTAGCGGGAGGGTACAGCAGTTCTTC.

V is TRBV29-1 and J is TRBJ1-1; 8 bases are a match to TRBD1. CDR1 is SQVTM and CDR2 is ANQGSEA in the germline V gene. Trimming took 6 bases from V and 1 from J; bases not matched to a gene: 10. The CDR3 covers 15 residues. For the CDR3, the DNA is TGCAGCGTGGATGGACAGGGAACCTGGAACACTGAAGCTTTCTTT. Its protein is CSVDGQGTWNTEAFF.

In this sample, this clone turned up once. The chain joins TRBV18 to TRBJ2-7, with a weak D call TRBD2 (5 bases). Germline V CDR1 and CDR2: KGHSH, LQKENI. The CDR3 consists of 14 residues. Deletions cut 2 bases from V and 2 bases from J, with 10 bases between. This CDR3 is CASSPVSGTYEQYF. The CDR3 DNA follows: TGTGCCAGCTCACCAGTTTCCGGGACCTACGAGCAGTACTTC. Full variable domain (missing parts from reference TRBV18 and TRBJ2-7): NAGVMQNPRHLVRRRGQEARLRCSPMKGHSHVYWYRQLPEEGLKFMVYLQKENIIDESGMPKERFSAEFPKEGPSILRIQQVVRGDSAAYFCASSPVSGTYEQYFGPGTRLTVT.

In nucleotides, the CDR3 is TGTGCCAGCAGCCAAGAGATGGGGGGTTCAGGTCAGCCCCAGCATTTT. This encodes CASSQEMGGSGQPQHF. This chain links TRBV4-2 with TRBJ1-5; D perhaps matches TRBD1 (5 bases). Looked up from germline, CDR1 is LGHNA and CDR2 is YNFKEQ. V was pared by 0 bases and J by 6 bases, with 15 bases between. This CDR3 spans 16 amino acids.

The rearrangement links TRBV5-6 to TRBJ2-5, with 9 positions matching TRBD1. The DNA end lines up better with TRBJ2-7; the J call may be wrong. The CDR3 has 15 residues. Germline V gene data show CDR1 as SGHDT and CDR2 as YYEEEE. CDR3 protein: CASSLVGQGPYEQYF. CDR3 DNA sequence: TGTGCCAGCAGCTTGGTGGGACAGGGACCCTACGAGCAGTACTTC.

The rearrangement uses TRBV7-3 and TRBJ2-3; possibly TRBD2 for D (6 bases). Looked up from germline, CDR1 is SGHTA and CDR2 is FQGTGA. The CDR3 consists of 14 residues. Trimming took 3 bases from V and 4 from J, leaving 11 bases between them. The CDR3 reads CASSFGGEADTQYF. The DNA for the CDR3 is TGTGCCAGCAGCTTCGGGGGAGAGGCAGATACGCAGTATTTT.

The chain joins TRBV2 to TRBJ1-4, with TRBD1 as a possible D gene (5 bases). The CDR3 contains 16 residues. Germline V gene lookup returns CDR1 SNHLY and CDR2 FYNNEI. V lost 7 bases, J lost 8 bases, and 23 bases lay in between. CDR3: CASKVESGRGDEKLFF. CDR3 DNA sequence: TGTGCCAGCAAGGTCGAGTCGGGCCGGGGGGACGAAAAACTGTTTTTT. Drawing the rest from reference TRBV2 and TRBJ1-4, the complete variable domain is EPEVTQTPSHQVTQMGQEVILRCVPISNHLYFYWYRQILGQKVEFLVSFYNNEISEKSEIFDDQFSVERPDGSNFTLKIRSTKLEDSAMYFCASKVESGRGDEKLFFGSGTQLSVL.

The chain carries TRBV5-1 and TRBJ2-3; 9 bases align to TRBD1. Germline assignment: CDR1 SGHRS and CDR2 YFSETQ. CDR3 length: 15 amino acids. The V segment lost 6 bases and the J segment 2 bases; nucleotides outside the gene matches: 7. DNA for the CDR3: TGCGCCAGCAAAGTCGGGACAGGGATCACAGATACGCAGTATTTT. Translated, it gives CASKVGTGITDTQYF.